This T cell receptor (beta chain) emerged from a study of shared clonotypes between healthy human individuals. Study conclusions and caveats: Sorted-subset sequencing was shown by rarefaction to be incomplete despite large depth. Larger richness was generally estimated for naive than memory subsets.

In regard to this clone: The antigen is unknown.

The V and J ends lost 7 bases and 2 bases, in that order; junction bases with no gene match: 8. Germline values: CDR1 MDHEN, CDR2 SYDVKM. There are 15 residues in the CDR3. Naive CD8 cells lacked CD45RO, underwent positive selection for CCR7 and left out terminally differentiated effector memory CD45RA+ cells. Here immunoSEQ multiplex PCR was the method, and the copy in TCRdb shows in-frame clones only, minus some. The profile shows about 2.2 million clones, 85% to 95% of them singletons. The chain joins TRBV28 to TRBJ2-7, with TRBD1 identical over 10 bases. Material: naive CD8+ T cells from PBMCs. This receptor was identified in a man aged 18 to 30 in good health. Some clones in this sample may be carry-over from other donors' samples. DNA of the CDR3: TGTGCCAGCACTTGGACAGGGGGGAGCCCCTACGAGCAGTACTTC. Residues: CASTWTGGSPYEQYF.